This T cell receptor (beta chain) was identified during a study of T-cell reconstitution after alpha-beta-depleted transplantation in children. Broader study findings: T-cell numbers and diversity, one year after transplant, stemmed largely from T cells that were newly produced. By about two months after transplant, alpha-beta T cells reportedly arose from several hundred graft clones that had expanded.

It was with unique molecular identifiers that the TCRbeta library was prepared. MiXCR was run by TCRdb on the PCR reads, yielding one entry per CDR3 protein. Of about 490,000 distinct CDR3 sequences detected, about 10% appear once; the ten largest clones hold around 2.2%. This clonotype was detected ten times or more. No antigen is known for it. Trimming at V came to 5 bases and at J to 8 bases, leaving 15 bases not matched to a gene. The CDR3 extends over 16 amino acids. Germline assignment: CDR1 SQVTM and CDR2 ANQGSEA. The TCR originated in a child aged 2 to 10 with inherited bone marrow failure, due to receive a stem cell transplant. The V and J genes are TRBV29-1 and TRBJ2-5; TRBD1 matches 12 bases. The sequences come from PBMCs, collected before TCRalphabeta/CD19-depleted stem cell transplant. CDR3 region: CSVPRRDRGPPITQYF. CDR3 DNA: TGCAGCGTTCCCCGCCGGGACAGGGGGCCTCCCATAACCCAGTACTTC.